This passage covers 27 T cell receptor beta chains from one sample sequenced in a study of a mutant IDH1 vaccine in newly diagnosed glioma. Repertoires were generated with immunoSEQ multiplex PCR, while TCRdb's copy carries only in-frame clones and drops some. The repertoire holds about 34,000 clones, with about 83% as singletons. Documented time point: week 47, end of study. Doses of 300 ug of mutant IDH1 20-mer peptide were given with topical imiquimod. These receptors have no identified antigens. This specimen consisted of PBMCs, obtained from a glioma patient whose treatment included an IDH1 peptide vaccine. The receptors originated from a woman in her thirties with glioma.

This chain connects TRBV18 to TRBJ2-2; D unclear. CDR3 length equals 15 residues. Germline CDR1 reads KGHSH; CDR2 reads LQKENI. Trimming pared 2 bases from V and 4 bases from J, leaving 11 bases between. CDR3 sequence reads: CASSPVELRTGELFF. CDR3 coding DNA: TGTGCCAGCTCACCAGTAGAACTACGCACCGGGGAGCTGTTTTTT.

The chain combines TRBV7-8 with TRBJ1-5, with 7 bases lining up with TRBD1. This CDR3 comprises 15 residues. V shed 4 bases, J shed 8 bases, and the junction held 11 bases outside the gene matches. Germline CDR1 SGHVS, CDR2 FQNEAQ. The CDR3, as DNA: TGTGCCAGCAGCTACGGACAGGCCACTTATGAGCCCCAGCATTTT. Amino acids: CASSYGQATYEPQHF.

CDR3 region: CASSLREADTQYF. CDR3 DNA sequence: TGTGCCAGCAGCTTGCGGGAGGCAGATACGCAGTATTTT. The chain joins TRBV5-5 to TRBJ2-3; 7 bases map to TRBD2. V lost 1 base, J lost 4 bases, and 0 bases stayed unmatched. Per germline, CDR1 SGHKS and CDR2 YYEKEE (reference sequence). The CDR3 extends over 13 amino acids.

The CDR3 DNA is TGTGCCAGCAGCCAGTACAAAGGAGTGGGGAACACTGAAGCTTTCTTT. This sequence encodes CASSQYKGVGNTEAFF. The V gene is TRBV14, the J gene TRBJ1-1; D gene unclear. The CDR3 is 16 amino acids. Trimming shortened V by 3 bases and J by 1 base, and 15 bases separated the two germline ends. CDR1 is SGHDN and CDR2 is FVKESK in the germline V gene.

This sequence joins TRBV11-2 and TRBJ1-1, with no clear D. Trimming removed 7 bases at V and 2 bases at J, with 11 bases between. The length of the CDR3 is 13 residues. CDR1 and CDR2 from the germline V gene are SGHAT and FQNNGV. The CDR3 DNA reads TGTGCCAGCACCCTAGGGTTAAACACTGAAGCTTTCTTT. This translates into CASTLGLNTEAFF.

This chain links TRBV2 with TRBJ1-4; 7 nucleotides line up with TRBD1. Germline-derived CDR1 and CDR2 are SNHLY and FYNNEI. J gave up 8 bases and V 6 bases, and 15 bases lay outside the gene matches. The CDR3 consists of 16 residues. CDR3 sequence: CASSQSPPGGGEKLFF. CDR3 nucleotides: TGTGCCAGCAGCCAATCGCCCCCAGGGGGTGGGGAAAAACTGTTTTTT.

V and J are TRBV18 and TRBJ2-2; D is possibly TRBD1 (5 bases). V lost 2 bases and J lost 4, with 8 bases in between. The germline V gene has CDR1 KGHSH and CDR2 LQKENI. CDR3 size: 14 residues. The CDR3 coding sequence is TGTGCCAGCTCACCAAAGACAGTCACCGGGGAGCTGTTTTTT. Amino acid sequence: CASSPKTVTGELFF.

V gene TRBV5-1 combines with J gene TRBJ1-2; D uncertain. The CDR3 is 12 residues long. Germline assignment: CDR1 SGHRS and CDR2 YFSETQ. The ends were cut back, 5 bases at V and 8 bases at J, with 13 bases in the middle. The CDR3 DNA reads TGCGCCAGCAGATATTCGGCGGGCGGCTACACCTTC. The encoded protein is CASRYSAGGYTF. Supplemented by reference TRBV5-1 and TRBJ1-2, the full variable domain reads KAGVTQTPRYLIKTRGQQVTLSCSPISGHRSVSWYQQTPGQGLQFLFEYFSETQRNKGNFPGRFSGRQFSNSRSEMNVSTLELGDSALYLCASRYSAGGYTFGSGTRLTVV.

As concerns this clone: A read error may produce the germline difference seen at one junction end. Here the CDR3 reads CSGEEAVKNSYTF. The CDR3 DNA reads as TGCAGCGGTGAAGAGGCGGTGAAGAATAGCTACACCTTC. The chain has TRBV29-1 and TRBJ1-2; D ambiguous. The CDR3 contains 13 residues. Germline V lookup: CDR1 SQVTM, CDR2 ANQGSEA.

In this sample, this clone turned up a few times. The chain links TRBV2 to TRBJ1-3; perhaps TRBD1 as D (6 bases). Germline CDR1 is SNHLY and CDR2 is FYNNEI. There are 15 residues in the CDR3. Trimming took 6 bases from V and 0 from J, leaving 12 bases between them. DNA of the CDR3: TGTGCCAGCAGGGCAGGGGTCTTCTCTGGAAACACCATATATTTT. It translates to CASRAGVFSGNTIYF.

V usage is TRBV5-1 and J usage is TRBJ2-1; D may be TRBD1 (6 bases). Germline V CDR1 and CDR2: SGHRS, YFSETQ. The CDR3 covers 13 residues. The germline V and J ends were trimmed by 2 bases and 6 bases, with 9 bases remaining between them. CDR3 DNA sequence: TGCGCCAGCAGCTTATGGACAGTCAATGAGCAGTTCTTC. Translation gives CASSLWTVNEQFF.

The CDR3: CASSFGTDTGYTF. CDR3 coding DNA: TGTGCCAGCAGCTTCGGGACAGACACCGGCTACACCTTC. The rearrangement joins TRBV27 to TRBJ1-2; 7 bases fit TRBD1. The CDR3 runs 13 residues. CDR1 is MNHEY, CDR2 SMNVEV, per germline (reference sequence). Losses at the gene ends were 6 bases for V and 8 bases for J; bases not matched to a gene: 9.

The chain couples TRBV7-3 to TRBJ2-7, with a possible D match to TRBD1 (5 bases). The germline CDR1 and CDR2 sequences are SGHTA and FQGTGA. Trimming stripped 4 bases from V and 3 bases from J, with 10 bases between. The CDR3 extends over 13 amino acids. CDR3 amino acids: CASSSSRGYEQYF. In DNA form, the CDR3 reads TGTGCCAGCAGCTCCTCAAGGGGCTACGAGCAGTACTTC.

The rearrangement uses TRBV4-1 and TRBJ2-7; a weak D match, TRBD2 (5 bases). Germline V CDR1 and CDR2: MGHRA, YSYEKL. The length of the CDR3 is 14 residues. Trimming stripped 1 base from V and 0 bases from J, with 7 bases between. CDR3 sequence (DNA): TGCGCCAGCAGCCAAGGACTAAGCTCCTACGAGCAGTACTTC. As protein: CASSQGLSSYEQYF.

The chain uses TRBV9 and TRBJ2-5; D might be TRBD1 or TRBD2, each matching 5 bases. The CDR3 extends over 17 amino acids. V gave up 2 bases and J gave up 5 bases, with 22 bases separating them. CDR1 SGDLS and CDR2 YYNGEE come from the germline V gene. CDR3 in DNA: TGTGCCAGCAGCGTGAACCCGGAAGGGGCTTGGGGGGAGACCCAGTACTTC. It encodes CASSVNPEGAWGETQYF.

This rearrangement joins TRBV6-5 to TRBJ1-5; no reliable D call. This CDR3 is 12 amino acids long. Germline V gene data show CDR1 as MNHEY and CDR2 as SVGAGI. Trimming shortened V by 9 bases and J by 1 base, and 7 bases separated the two germline ends. The CDR3 DNA is TGTGCCAGTCAAAGAAGCAATCAGCCCCAGCATTTT. Translated: CASQRSNQPQHF.

The J gene is TRBJ1-2, the V gene TRBV5-6; possible D gene TRBD1, 5 bases. Trimming removed 0 bases from V and 2 bases from J, with 11 bases in between. The CDR3 extends over 15 amino acids. Germline values: CDR1 SGHDT, CDR2 YYEEEE. The CDR3 coding sequence is TGTGCCAGCAGCTTGGGGCAGGGTACGAACTATGGCTACACCTTC. Its translation: CASSLGQGTNYGYTF.

This sequence joins TRBV7-2 and TRBJ2-7, with D possibly matching TRBD2 (5 bases). Germline values: CDR1 SGHTA, CDR2 FQGNSA. With 5 bases removed from V and 4 bases from J, the gap between germline ends came to 18 bases. The CDR3 runs to 15 residues. The CDR3 loop reads CASSLVPGIGYEQYF. DNA for the CDR3: TGTGCCAGCAGCCTAGTCCCCGGGATCGGGTACGAGCAGTACTTC.

The gene calls are TRBV18 and TRBJ1-2, with 7 nucleotides matching TRBD1. The junction had 2 bases not matched to a gene; V was cut back by 5 bases and J by 5 bases. Germline V CDR1 and CDR2: KGHSH, LQKENI. The CDR3 has 12 residues. Written as DNA, the CDR3 is TGTGCCAGCTCAGGGACAGTTTATGGCTACACCTTC. This encodes CASSGTVYGYTF.

This chain links TRBV6-5 with TRBJ2-2; 8 bases are shared with TRBD1. The junction had 6 bases not matched to a gene; V was cut back by 0 bases and J by 6 bases. The CDR3 loop spans 16 amino acids. Germline loops: CDR1 MNHEY, CDR2 SVGAGI. CDR3 in DNA: TGTGCCAGCAGTTACTCGAGGACAGGGCCAGCCGGGGAGCTGTTTTTT. It is translated as CASSYSRTGPAGELFF.

The CDR3 loop reads CASSYNRETGVSPLHF. The DNA of the CDR3 is TGTGCCAGCAGCTATAACCGGGAGACAGGGGTGTCACCCCTCCACTTT. The chain joins TRBV9 to TRBJ1-6, with TRBD1 identical over 8 bases. Trimming took 4 bases from V and 10 from J; bases not matched to a gene: 13. CDR3 length: 16 residues. Germline V gives CDR1 SGDLS, CDR2 YYNGEE.

The gene calls are TRBV6-1 and TRBJ1-5; TRBD1 is a possible D gene (5 bases). The length of the CDR3 is 15 residues. Germline V lookup: CDR1 MNHNS, CDR2 SASEGT. Between the trimmed V and J ends, which lost 6 bases and 2 bases, there was a span of 14 bases. Here the CDR3 DNA reads TGTGCCAGCAGGGGGACGGGAGCAGGCAATCAGCCCCAGCATTTT. Its translation is CASRGTGAGNQPQHF.

This chain joins TRBV10-1 and TRBJ2-2; D gene ambiguous. This CDR3 contains 12 residues. Trimming took 8 bases from V and 1 from J, leaving 5 bases between them. Looked up from germline, CDR1 is WNHNN and CDR2 is SYGVQD (reference sequence). The CDR3 DNA reads as TGCGCCAGCCGTAAGAACACCGGGGAGCTGTTTTTT. This sequence encodes CASRKNTGELFF.

CDR3 protein: CASSSRESSYNEQFF. For the CDR3, the DNA is TGCGCCAGCAGTAGCAGGGAGAGCTCCTACAATGAGCAGTTCTTC. This rearrangement joins TRBV5-1 to TRBJ2-1; TRBD1 or TRBD2 may be the D gene (5 bases each). The CDR3 contains 15 residues. Germline V gives CDR1 SGHRS, CDR2 YFSETQ. V lost 5 bases to trimming and J lost 0 bases, with 12 bases between them.

J is TRBJ2-7 and V is TRBV5-4; tentatively, D is TRBD2 (7 bases). From germline, CDR1 is SGHNT and CDR2 YYREEE (reference sequence). V was pared by 0 bases and J by 0 bases, with 10 bases between. This CDR3 has 15 residues. The CDR3 loop is CASSLDGGPSYEQYF. In DNA, the CDR3 is TGTGCCAGCAGCTTGGACGGGGGGCCCTCCTACGAGCAGTACTTC.

The chain uses TRBV15 and TRBJ1-5; possible D gene TRBD1, 5 bases. V was shortened by 0 bases and J by 11 bases, with 11 bases between the two germline ends. Per the germline V gene, CDR1 is LNHNV and CDR2 is YYDKDF (reference sequence). The CDR3 extends over 13 amino acids. CDR3 residues: CATSRDEGLAQHF. In DNA, the CDR3 is TGTGCCACCAGCAGAGATGAGGGGCTGGCCCAGCATTTT. The full variable domain, completed using reference TRBV15 and TRBJ1-5, is DAMVIQNPRYQVTQFGKPVTLSCSQTLNHNVMYWYQQKSSQAPKLLFHYYDKDFNNEADTPDNFQSRRPNTSFCFLDIRSPGLGDTAMYLCATSRDEGLAQHFGDGTRLSIL.

The chain recombines TRBV7-9 with TRBJ2-1, with D possibly being TRBD2 (6 bases). Trimming shortened V by 5 bases and J by 6 bases, and 11 bases separated the two germline ends. In germline, CDR1 is SEHNR, CDR2 FQNEAQ (reference sequence). CDR3 size: 13 residues. The CDR3 region is CASSPMRGNEQFF. For the CDR3, the DNA is TGTGCCAGCAGCCCGATGCGGGGCAATGAGCAGTTCTTC. Filled out from reference TRBV7-9 and TRBJ2-1, the complete variable domain reads DTGVSQNPRHKITKRGQNVTFRCDPISEHNRLYWYRQTLGQGPEFLTYFQNEAQLEKSRLLSDRFSAERPKGSFSTLEIQRTEQGDSAMYLCASSPMRGNEQFFGPGTRLTVL.